The sample holds a few counts of the clone carrying this TCR beta chain. Its specificity is not known. TCRdb passed the reads through MiXCR, listing each CDR3 protein once. The sample shows about 230,000 distinct CDR3 sequences, roughly 23% of them seen only once. These data belong to a study of T cell repertoires in cytomegalovirus infection. Turning to the study itself: Shared public TCR beta signatures pointed to both CMV infection and a matching HLA type. Study-wide results and caveats: Cumulative frequency (of public TCR beta family members) identified carriers of CMV plus the relevant HLA. Ex vivo responses were dominated by HLA-C-restricted CMV-specific TCR beta clonotypes.

Per germline, CDR1 SGHAT and CDR2 FQNNGV. Trimming removed 4 bases at V and 6 bases at J, with 13 bases between. This CDR3 spans 13 amino acids. The clonotype originates from a human donor in good health (CMV status not recorded). Some clones in this sample may be carry-over from other donors' samples. Sequencing was performed on CD8+ T cells from PBMCs. The chain couples TRBV11-2 to TRBJ2-7; D not certain. CDR3 amino acids: CASSYEDTIEQYF. CDR3 nucleotide sequence: TGTGCCAGCAGCTACGAAGACACTATCGAGCAGTACTTC.